The TCR beta chain under discussion was sequenced for a study of blood T cell repertoires in COVID-19. Profiled with immunoSEQ multiplex PCR; TCRdb holds only in-frame clones, not every one. The sample lists hundreds of thousands of clones, 70% to 90% occurring once. The germline V gene encodes CDR1 SGHRS and CDR2 YFSETQ. The V gene lost 4 bases and the J gene lost 6 bases, with 17 bases spanning the gap. This CDR3 is built from 14 residues. The chain carries TRBV5-1 and TRBJ2-7; no definite D call. The sample comprised PBMCs or T cells enriched from blood (not recorded which). This receptor was identified in a woman aged 40 to 50 with acute COVID-19. This CDR3 reads CASSPRSLGSEQYF. As DNA, the CDR3 is TGCGCCAGCAGCCCCAGAAGCTTGGGCTCCGAGCAGTACTTC.